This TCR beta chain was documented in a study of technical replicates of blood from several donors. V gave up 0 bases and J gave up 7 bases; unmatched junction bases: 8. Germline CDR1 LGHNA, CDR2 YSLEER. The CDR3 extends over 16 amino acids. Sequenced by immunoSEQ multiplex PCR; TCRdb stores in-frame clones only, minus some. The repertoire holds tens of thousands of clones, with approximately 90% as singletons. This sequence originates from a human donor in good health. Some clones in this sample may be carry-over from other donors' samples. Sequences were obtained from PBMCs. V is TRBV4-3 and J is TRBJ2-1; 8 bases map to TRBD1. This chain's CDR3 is CASSQDHGQGRNEQFF. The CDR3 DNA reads TGCGCCAGCAGCCAAGACCACGGACAGGGTCGGAATGAGCAGTTCTTC.